One and the same sample provided the 7 T cell receptor beta chains below, sequenced in a study of shared clonotypes between healthy human individuals. Data came from immunoSEQ multiplex PCR; TCRdb stores just in-frame clones and leaves some out. The sample records roughly 1 million clones, around 78% being singletons. Specimen: memory CD4+ T cells from PBMCs. Indicated subset: CD45RA-negative fraction. Source of these receptors: a man between 18 and 35 years old in good health. Some clones in this sample may be carry-over from other donors' samples.

The chain joins TRBV5-1 to TRBJ2-7; D is ambiguous. V was shortened by 0 bases and J by 4 bases, with 8 bases between the two germline ends. Germline assignment: CDR1 SGHRS and CDR2 YFSETQ. This CDR3 comprises 13 residues. CDR3 sequence reads: CASSLDTYYEQYF. CDR3 nucleotides: TGCGCCAGCAGCTTGGACACCTATTACGAGCAGTACTTC.

J is TRBJ1-1 and V is TRBV5-1; 7 positions agree with TRBD1. Germline assignment: CDR1 SGHRS and CDR2 YFSETQ. V lost 4 bases to trimming and J lost 0 bases; unmatched junction nucleotides: 15. The length of the CDR3 is 18 residues. CDR3: CASSRSRDSLGMNTEAFF. As DNA, the CDR3 is TGCGCCAGCAGCAGGTCCCGGGACAGCCTTGGGATGAACACTGAAGCTTTCTTT.

Details on this clone: The sample holds other DNA sequences that translate to the same CDR3. CDR3 sequence (DNA): TGTGCCAGCAGTCGGGGGGGCAGCACAGATACGCAGTATTTT. Its translation: CASSRGGSTDTQYF. The chain has TRBV27 and TRBJ2-3, with 8 positions matching TRBD2. V trimming: 5 bases; J trimming: 0 bases; junction bases outside the gene matches: 1. The germline V gene encodes CDR1 MNHEY and CDR2 SMNVEV (reference sequence). CDR3 size: 14 residues.

The chain is built from TRBV28 and TRBJ2-7; 7 bases are a match to TRBD1. The CDR3 is made up of 13 amino acids. V shed 7 bases and J 4 bases; nucleotides not matched to a gene: 7. In germline, CDR1 is MDHEN, CDR2 SYDVKM. CDR3 sequence: CASKTGQSYEQYF. The CDR3 nucleotides are TGTGCCAGCAAAACGGGACAGTCATACGAGCAGTACTTC. Combining the CDR3 with reference TRBV28 and TRBJ2-7 gives the whole variable domain DVKVTQSSRYLVKRTGEKVFLECVQDMDHENMFWYRQDPGLGLRLIYFSYDVKMKEKGDIPEGYSVSREKKERFSLILESASTNQTSMYLCASKTGQSYEQYFGPGTRLTVT.

The V call is TRBV9, the J call TRBJ2-1; 7 nucleotides match TRBD1. The CDR3 totals 14 residues. Germline V gene sequence: CDR1 SGDLS, CDR2 YYNGEE. V shed 3 bases and J 3 bases; nucleotides not matched to a gene: 3. CDR3 sequence reads: CASSAGGIYNEQFF. The CDR3 DNA is TGTGCCAGCAGCGCAGGGGGAATCTACAATGAGCAGTTCTTC.

The table lists this clone with a count of one. The DNA of the CDR3 is TGTGCCATTACTAGCGTGGATAGGTACGAGCAGTACTTC. Its protein product is CAITSVDRYEQYF. This rearrangement joins TRBV28 to TRBJ2-7, with 7 bases matching TRBD2. The CDR3 spans 13 residues. V was pared by 10 bases and J by 4 bases, with 10 bases of the junction left unmatched. CDR1 is MDHEN, CDR2 SYDVKM, per germline.

In this sample, this clone turned up a few times. CDR3 in amino acids: CASTRGGFYEQYF. The CDR3 coding sequence is TGTGCCAGCACCAGGGGGGGCTTTTACGAGCAGTACTTC. The chain uses TRBV7-2 and TRBJ2-7; the D call may be TRBD1 or TRBD2 (7 bases each). The CDR3 loop spans 13 amino acids. With 7 bases removed from V and 4 bases from J, the gap between germline ends came to 14 bases. Per the germline V gene, CDR1 is SGHTA and CDR2 is FQGNSA.